This T cell receptor (beta chain) was sequenced during a study of OX40 agonist ivuxolimab in advanced cancers. Study details: The dose-escalation cohort had hepatocellular carcinoma, melanoma, renal cell or head and neck cancer. Study-wide results and limits: Low clonal expansion, among the lowest seen, marked partial responders at 0.1-3.0 mg/kg. On average, CD8+ T cells showed a greater number of expanded clones than CD4+. Clonal expansion was seen in CD4+ and CD8+ blood T cells by week 6 at 0.1 to 3.0 mg/kg.

Concerning this clone: The antigen is unknown.

The table came from immunoSEQ multiplex PCR; TCRdb's copy has only in-frame clones and leaves some out. The data show over 10,000 clones, approximately 78% seen once. This specimen was CD4+ or CD8+ T cells sorted from blood, taken in a trial of the OX40 agonist ivuxolimab. This sequence was found in an adult with an advanced solid tumor such as melanoma, head and neck, liver or kidney cancer.

CDR3 nucleotides: TGCAGCGTTGAAACCGGGACTAGCGGGGGGGAGCAGTACTTC. Its translation: CSVETGTSGGEQYF. This chain uses TRBV29-1 with TRBJ2-7; 15 positions match TRBD2. With V trimmed by 2 bases and J by 7 bases, 3 bases remained unmatched. The CDR3 has 14 amino acids. CDR1 SQVTM and CDR2 ANQGSEA come from the germline V gene.